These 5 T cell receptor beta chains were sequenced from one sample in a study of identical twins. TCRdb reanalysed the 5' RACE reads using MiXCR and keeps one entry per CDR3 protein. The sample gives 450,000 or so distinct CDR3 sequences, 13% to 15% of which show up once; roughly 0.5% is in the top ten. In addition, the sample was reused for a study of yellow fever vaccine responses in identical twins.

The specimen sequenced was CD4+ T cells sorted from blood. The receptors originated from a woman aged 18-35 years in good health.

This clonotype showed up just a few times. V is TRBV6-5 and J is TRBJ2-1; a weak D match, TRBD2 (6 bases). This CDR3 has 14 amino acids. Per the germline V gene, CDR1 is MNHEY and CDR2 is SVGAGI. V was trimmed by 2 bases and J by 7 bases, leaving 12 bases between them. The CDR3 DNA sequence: TGTGCCAGCAGTTACGGGACTCGACGGAATGAGCAGTTCTTC. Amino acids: CASSYGTRRNEQFF.

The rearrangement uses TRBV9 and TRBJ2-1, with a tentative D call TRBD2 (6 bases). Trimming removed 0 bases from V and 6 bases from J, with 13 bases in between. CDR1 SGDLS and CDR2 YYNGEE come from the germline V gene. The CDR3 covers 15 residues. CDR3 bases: TGTGCCAGCAGCGTAGCTGGCCTAGCGTCCAATGAGCAGTTCTTC. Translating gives CASSVAGLASNEQFF.

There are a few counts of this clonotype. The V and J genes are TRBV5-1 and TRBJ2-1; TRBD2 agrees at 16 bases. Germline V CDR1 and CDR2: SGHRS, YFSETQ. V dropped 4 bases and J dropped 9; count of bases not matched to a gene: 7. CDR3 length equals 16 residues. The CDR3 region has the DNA TGCGCCAGCAGCCCCGGGACTAGCGGGGGGGCTGTTGAGCAGTTCTTC. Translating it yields CASSPGTSGGAVEQFF.

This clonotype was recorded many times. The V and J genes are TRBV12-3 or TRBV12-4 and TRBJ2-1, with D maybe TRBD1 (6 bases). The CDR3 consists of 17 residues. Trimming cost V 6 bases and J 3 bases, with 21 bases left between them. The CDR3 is CASRYPPGHKYYNEQFF. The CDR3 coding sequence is TGTGCCAGCAGATACCCTCCGGGACACAAATACTACAATGAGCAGTTCTTC.

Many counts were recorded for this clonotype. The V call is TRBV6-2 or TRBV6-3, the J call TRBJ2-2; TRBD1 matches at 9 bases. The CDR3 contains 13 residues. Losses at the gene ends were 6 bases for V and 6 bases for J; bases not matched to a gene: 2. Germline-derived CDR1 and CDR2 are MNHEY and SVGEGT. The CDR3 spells CASSNRGPGELFF. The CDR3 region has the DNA TGTGCCAGCAGCAACAGGGGGCCCGGGGAGCTGTTTTTT.